The 32 T cell receptor beta chains listed next were all sequenced from one sample in a study of T-cell memory formation after mild COVID-19. TCRdb ran MiXCR on the 5' RACE reads and lists one entry per CDR3 protein. The table lists roughly 610,000 distinct CDR3 sequences, approximately 15% of them singletons. Sequences were obtained from PBMCs or a T cell subset sorted from them (not recorded which). The source is an adult woman who had mild COVID-19 (a few samples of this study predate the infection). Cell type and time point are not known.

This rearrangement joins TRBV3-1 to TRBJ1-2; D may be TRBD1 (6 bases). Germline CDR1 and CDR2: LGHDT and YNNKEL (reference sequence). The CDR3 contains 11 residues. V lost 6 bases and J lost 14, with 16 bases in between. CDR3 in amino acids: CASRLQGPATF. Here the CDR3 DNA reads TGTGCCAGCAGACTACAGGGACCAGCGACCTTC.

In its sample, this clonotype was seen a few times. The chain carries TRBV11-2 and TRBJ2-7; D is perhaps TRBD2 (5 bases). Trimming took off 6 bases at V and 1 base at J, with 13 bases between the two ends. Per germline, CDR1 SGHAT and CDR2 FQNNGV. The CDR3 totals 14 residues. CDR3 protein: CASSIGSGSYEQYF. CDR3 coding DNA: TGTGCCAGCAGTATTGGGTCGGGGTCCTACGAGCAGTACTTC. The full variable domain, its missing parts supplied by reference TRBV11-2 and TRBJ2-7, is EAGVAQSPRYKIIEKRQSVAFWCNPISGHATLYWYQQILGQGPKLLIQFQNNGVVDDSQLPKDRFSAERLKGVDSTLKIQPAKLEDSAVYLCASSIGSGSYEQYFGPGTRLTVT.

This chain connects TRBV7-3 to TRBJ1-1; 9 bases agree with TRBD1. The CDR3 runs 16 residues. J was trimmed by 5 bases and V by 0 bases; bases with no gene match: 7. In germline, CDR1 is SGHTA, CDR2 FQGTGA. The CDR3 nucleotides are TGTGCCAGCAGCTTAACGGGGACAGGGAGGGAGACTGAAGCTTTCTTT. It encodes CASSLTGTGRETEAFF.

A few counts support this clonotype. The chain combines TRBV28 with TRBJ2-7; possibly TRBD1 or TRBD2 for D (5 bases each). CDR1 is MDHEN and CDR2 is SYDVKM in the germline V gene. The ends were cut back, 2 bases at V and 3 bases at J, with 14 bases in the middle. CDR3 length: 15 amino acids. For the CDR3, the DNA is TGTGCCAGCAGTTTAGTAGAGGGGTCTCGCTACGAGCAGTACTTC. Residues: CASSLVEGSRYEQYF.

This clonotype was counted only a few times. The rearrangement links TRBV7-9 to TRBJ2-1, with 11 bases lining up with TRBD1. CDR3 length: 20 residues. Germline V lookup: CDR1 SEHNR, CDR2 FQNEAQ (reference sequence). V was clipped by 0 bases and J by 0 bases; unmatched bases: 10. CDR3 loop: CASSLAGTGGITGSYNEQFF. The CDR3 DNA reads as TGTGCCAGCAGCTTAGCCGGGACAGGGGGGATCACGGGCTCCTACAATGAGCAGTTCTTC.

This clonotype has only a few counts. The chain links TRBV7-3 to TRBJ2-3; TRBD2 aligns across 7 bases. The CDR3 is 16 amino acids. Per the germline V gene, CDR1 is SGHTA and CDR2 is FQGTGA. Trimming at V came to 3 bases and at J to 0 bases, leaving 6 bases not matched to a gene. The CDR3: CASSLSLAASTDTQYF. The CDR3 DNA sequence: TGTGCCAGCAGCTTGTCTCTAGCGGCTAGCACAGATACGCAGTATTTT.

This clonotype appeared a few times. The chain recombines TRBV30 with TRBJ2-7, with D perhaps being TRBD1 or TRBD2 (5 bases each). The CDR3 length is 12 residues. Germline lookup yields CDR1 GTSNPN and CDR2 SVGIG (reference sequence). Trimming left V 2 bases short and J 4 bases short, with 9 bases between. The CDR3 is CAWSWGKYEQYF. Written as DNA, the CDR3 is TGTGCCTGGAGTTGGGGGAAATACGAGCAGTACTTC.

J is TRBJ1-1 and V is TRBV6-1, with TRBD1 matching over 7 bases. The CDR3 is made up of 15 amino acids. The V gene's germline CDR1 is MNHNS and CDR2 SASEGT. With V trimmed by 0 bases and J by 4 bases, 5 bases remained unmatched. Here the CDR3 reads CASSEAQQGSTEAFF. CDR3 coding DNA: TGTGCCAGCAGTGAAGCCCAACAGGGGAGCACTGAAGCTTTCTTT.

V is TRBV11-3 and J is TRBJ2-1; 7 positions match TRBD2. Germline V gives CDR1 SGHNT, CDR2 YENEEA. The V and J ends lost 5 bases and 7 bases, in that order; junction bases with no gene match: 11. The CDR3 runs 15 residues. The CDR3 DNA sequence: TGTGCCAGCAGCGCAGGAGGGACTACCCCTAATGAGCAGTTCTTC. This codes for CASSAGGTTPNEQFF.

This clonotype was observed a handful of times. J is TRBJ1-5 and V is TRBV12-3 or TRBV12-4; a possible D gene is TRBD1 (6 bases). The V end was cut by 7 bases, the J end by 3 bases, with 19 bases between. The CDR3 length is 16 residues. The CDR3 region is CASTQRGARVNQPQHF. As DNA, the CDR3 is TGTGCCAGCACCCAGAGGGGGGCGCGTGTCAATCAGCCCCAGCATTTT.

The chain is built from TRBV11-2 and TRBJ1-5; no clear D gene. This CDR3 comprises 15 residues. The V end lost 0 bases, the J end lost 4 bases, and 10 bases lay between the germline ends. CDR1 and CDR2 (germline): SGHAT, FQNNGV. The CDR3 DNA reads as TGTGCCAGCAGCTTAGATTACAGCATGAATCAGCCCCAGCATTTT. Protein sequence: CASSLDYSMNQPQHF. The entire variable domain, with the rest obtained from reference TRBV11-2 and TRBJ1-5, is as follows: EAGVAQSPRYKIIEKRQSVAFWCNPISGHATLYWYQQILGQGPKLLIQFQNNGVVDDSQLPKDRFSAERLKGVDSTLKIQPAKLEDSAVYLCASSLDYSMNQPQHFGDGTRLSIL.

This chain joins TRBV7-2 and TRBJ1-2; TRBD1 matches 8 bases. CDR3 size: 16 residues. V trimming: 5 bases; J trimming: 3 bases; junction bases outside the gene matches: 11. Germline V gene lookup returns CDR1 SGHTA and CDR2 FQGNSA. The CDR3 DNA reads as TGTGCCAGCAGCCAAAGCGGACAGGGAAGGCACTATGGCTACACCTTC. Protein product: CASSQSGQGRHYGYTF.

This clonotype was seen more than once but under ten times. The chain links TRBV21-1 to TRBJ2-5; TRBD1, the D gene given by the table, was not confirmed from the DNA. TRBV21-1 is noted as a pseudogene. CDR3 length: 16 amino acids. CDR3 sequence: CASSKVRTGVKETQYF. The CDR3 DNA sequence: TGTGCCAGCAGCAAAGTCAGGACAGGGGTAAAGGAGACCCAGTACTTC.

The table lists this clonotype with a count of one. The chain links TRBV5-5 to TRBJ2-1; no reliable D call. V dropped 4 bases and J dropped 0 bases, with 11 bases sitting between them. This CDR3 has 15 residues. Germline CDR1 SGHKS, CDR2 YYEKEE (reference sequence). The CDR3 loop is CASSVGSGSYNEQFF. As DNA, the CDR3 is TGTGCCAGCAGCGTCGGCAGTGGCTCCTACAATGAGCAGTTCTTC.

This sequence joins TRBV12-3 or TRBV12-4 and TRBJ1-5; no reliable D call. The CDR3 length is 12 residues. Between the trimmed V and J ends, which lost 5 bases and 6 bases, there was a span of 8 bases. The CDR3 is CASSISGQPQHF. The CDR3 DNA follows: TGTGCCAGCAGTATCTCAGGTCAGCCCCAGCATTTT.

The chain couples TRBV6-1 to TRBJ2-7; 7 bases agree with TRBD1. From germline, CDR1 is MNHNS and CDR2 SASEGT. This CDR3 has 15 amino acids. V gave up 6 bases and J gave up 3 bases; unmatched junction bases: 11. For the CDR3, the DNA is TGTGCCAGCAGGGCCGGGACAGTGGTTTTCTACGAGCAGTACTTC. Protein sequence: CASRAGTVVFYEQYF.

The chain recombines TRBV2 with TRBJ2-5; 14 bases fit TRBD2. J gave up 5 bases and V 6 bases, and 8 bases lay outside the gene matches. Per germline, CDR1 SNHLY and CDR2 FYNNEI. The CDR3 totals 16 residues. The DNA for the CDR3 is TGTGCCAGCAGCCAGGGGACTAGCGGGAGAGGGGAGACCCAGTACTTC. Its translation: CASSQGTSGRGETQYF. Full variable domain (remainder filled in from reference TRBV2 and TRBJ2-5): EPEVTQTPSHQVTQMGQEVILRCVPISNHLYFYWYRQILGQKVEFLVSFYNNEISEKSEIFDDQFSVERPDGSNFTLKIRSTKLEDSAMYFCASSQGTSGRGETQYFGPGTRLLVL.

V gene TRBV7-9 combines with J gene TRBJ2-2; TRBD2 matches at 10 bases. Trimming took 6 bases from V and 6 from J; bases not matched to a gene: 10. From germline, CDR1 is SEHNR and CDR2 FQNEAQ (reference sequence). The CDR3 runs to 16 residues. Here the CDR3 reads CASSHDRTSGPGELFF. For the CDR3, the DNA is TGTGCCAGCAGTCATGACCGGACTAGCGGTCCCGGGGAGCTGTTTTTT.

This clonotype has just a few counts. The CDR3 bases are TGTGCCACCAGTGATTTGGGGGGGGGTGAGCAGTTCTTC. This sequence encodes CATSDLGGGEQFF. This rearrangement joins TRBV24-1 to TRBJ2-1; TRBD2 matches 7 bases. From germline, CDR1 is KGHDR and CDR2 SFDVKD. This CDR3 region has 13 residues. Germline trimming cut 0 bases from V and 9 bases from J; bases unmatched to any gene: 1.

The chain links TRBV12-3 or TRBV12-4 to TRBJ1-2; TRBD1 might be the D (6 bases). V was pared by 6 bases and J by 2 bases, with 16 bases between. CDR3 length: 15 amino acids. The CDR3 sequence is CASSFTTGANYGYTF. The CDR3 DNA reads TGTGCCAGCAGCTTTACGACAGGAGCCAACTATGGCTACACCTTC.

The rearrangement uses TRBV7-6 and TRBJ1-3; D ambiguous. V was pared by 6 bases and J by 1 base, with 16 bases between. The germline gives CDR1 SGHVS, CDR2 FNYEAQ. This CDR3 has 16 amino acids. This CDR3 reads CASSYGSGLSGNTIYF. CDR3 sequence (DNA): TGTGCCAGCAGTTATGGTTCAGGCCTGTCTGGAAACACCATATATTTT.

This clonotype was counted at least ten times. The rearrangement links TRBV12-3 or TRBV12-4 to TRBJ1-5, with D uncertain. The V end was cut by 1 base, the J end by 6 bases, with 7 bases between. This CDR3 has 13 amino acids. CDR3: CASSLEGAQPQHF. The CDR3 bases are TGTGCCAGCAGTTTAGAGGGTGCTCAGCCCCAGCATTTT.

This sequence joins TRBV7-8 and TRBJ2-4; 7 bases agree with TRBD1. CDR3 length equals 15 residues. V dropped 0 bases and J dropped 8; count of bases not matched to a gene: 7. Germline V gene sequence: CDR1 SGHVS, CDR2 FQNEAQ. For the CDR3, the DNA is TGTGCCAGCAGCTTAGCCCAGACAGGGCGAGACATTCAGTACTTC. It encodes CASSLAQTGRDIQYF.

This clonotype was found a few times. The genes are TRBV11-3 and TRBJ2-3; 7 nucleotides match TRBD2. There are 17 residues in the CDR3. Germline values: CDR1 SGHNT, CDR2 YENEEA. V gave up 5 bases and J gave up 1 base; unmatched junction bases: 12. The CDR3 loop is CASSTKVAGEGTDTQYF. For the CDR3, the DNA is TGTGCCAGCAGCACTAAGGTGGCGGGAGAGGGCACAGATACGCAGTATTTT.

V gene TRBV7-6 combines with J gene TRBJ1-3; maybe TRBD1 (5 bases). CDR3 size: 15 residues. The germline V gene encodes CDR1 SGHVS and CDR2 FNYEAQ. V lost 5 bases to trimming and J lost 0 bases, with 11 bases between them. The CDR3 loop is CASSRDPGSGNTIYF. In nucleotides, the CDR3 is TGTGCCAGCAGCCGGGACCCTGGCTCTGGAAACACCATATATTTT.

The chain links TRBV7-6 to TRBJ2-7, with D possibly being TRBD1 (6 bases). The V end was cut by 3 bases, the J end by 5 bases, with 20 bases between. This CDR3 spans 16 amino acids. Germline V CDR1 and CDR2: SGHVS, FNYEAQ. Here the CDR3 DNA reads TGTGCCAGCAGCTTTAGGTATCGTGCAGGGGCCCACGAGCAGTACTTC. This gives the protein CASSFRYRAGAHEQYF.

In this sample, this clonotype turned up a few times. The V gene is TRBV9, the J gene TRBJ1-2; 7 positions match TRBD1. The CDR3 sequence is 14 residues long. Looked up from germline, CDR1 is SGDLS and CDR2 is YYNGEE. After removal of 4 bases from V and 3 bases from J, the junction contained 6 bases not matched to a gene. The CDR3 sequence: CASSPQGKDYGYTF. In DNA, the CDR3 is TGTGCCAGCAGCCCACAGGGGAAGGACTATGGCTACACCTTC. The full variable domain, its missing parts supplied by reference TRBV9 and TRBJ1-2, is DSGVTQTPKHLITATGQRVTLRCSPRSGDLSVYWYQQSLDQGLQFLIQYYNGEERAKGNILERFSAQQFPDLHSELNLSSLELGDSALYFCASSPQGKDYGYTFGSGTRLTVV.

This clonotype was found a few times. V gene TRBV20-1 combines with J gene TRBJ2-2; 10 bases are a match to TRBD2. From germline, CDR1 is DFQATT and CDR2 SNEGSKA (reference sequence). The CDR3 is 14 residues long. Germline trimming cut 1 base from V and 6 bases from J; bases unmatched to any gene: 2. The CDR3 DNA sequence: TGCAGTGCTAGAGCTAGCGGGGGCGCCGGGGAGCTGTTTTTT. Its protein product is CSARASGGAGELFF.

This clonotype has just a few counts. The rearrangement uses TRBV20-1 and TRBJ2-7; unclear D gene. Germline assignment: CDR1 DFQATT and CDR2 SNEGSKA (reference sequence). V lost 7 bases and J 0 bases, leaving 13 bases between the germline ends. The CDR3 runs to 13 residues. The CDR3 sequence is CSVPDIYSYEQYF. The CDR3 region has the DNA TGCAGTGTTCCCGACATCTACTCCTACGAGCAGTACTTC.

The V call is TRBV12-3 or TRBV12-4, the J call TRBJ2-1; 9 positions match TRBD2. There are 14 residues in the CDR3. V shed 7 bases, J shed 9 bases, and the junction held 10 bases outside the gene matches. The chain's CDR3 is CASTSLLAGPEQFF. The CDR3 region has the DNA TGTGCCAGCACCTCTCTACTAGCGGGTCCTGAGCAGTTCTTC.

The chain links TRBV6-2 or TRBV6-3 to TRBJ1-5; the D gene is possibly TRBD1 (5 bases). V was clipped by 2 bases and J by 2 bases, with 7 bases between them. This CDR3 spans 14 amino acids. Germline V lookup: CDR1 MNHEY, CDR2 SVGEGT. The CDR3: CASSYMGGNQPQHF. DNA for the CDR3: TGTGCCAGCAGTTACATGGGGGGCAATCAGCCCCAGCATTTT.

This clonotype was counted many times. This chain connects TRBV5-1 to TRBJ2-1; 11 bases map to TRBD1. In germline, CDR1 is SGHRS, CDR2 YFSETQ. The CDR3 has 15 residues. J gave up 9 bases and V 0 bases, and 5 bases lay outside the gene matches. The CDR3 region has the DNA TGCGCCAGCAGCTTGGAGGACAGGGGGCAGTTTGAGCAGTTCTTC. Protein: CASSLEDRGQFEQFF.